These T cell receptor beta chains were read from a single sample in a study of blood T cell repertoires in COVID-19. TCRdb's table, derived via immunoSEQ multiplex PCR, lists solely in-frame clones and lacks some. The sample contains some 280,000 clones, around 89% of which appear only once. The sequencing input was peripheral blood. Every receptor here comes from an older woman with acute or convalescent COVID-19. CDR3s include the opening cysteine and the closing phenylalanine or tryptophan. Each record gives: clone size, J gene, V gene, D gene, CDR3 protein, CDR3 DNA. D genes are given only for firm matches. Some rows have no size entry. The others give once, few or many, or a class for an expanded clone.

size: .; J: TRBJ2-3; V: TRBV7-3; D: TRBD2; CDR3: CASSLNPSGGADTQYF; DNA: TGTGCCAGCAGCTTAAATCCTAGCGGGGGGGCAGATACGCAGTATTTT
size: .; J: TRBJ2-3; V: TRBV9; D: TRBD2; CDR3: CASSVVPGTSGVDTQYF; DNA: TGTGCCAGCAGCGTAGTGCCTGGAACTAGCGGGGTGGATACGCAGTATTTT
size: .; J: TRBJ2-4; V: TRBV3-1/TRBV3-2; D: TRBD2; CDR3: CASSQTSGGLAKNIQYF; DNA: TGTGCCAGCAGTCAAACTAGCGGGGGTTTAGCCAAAAACATTCAGTACTTC
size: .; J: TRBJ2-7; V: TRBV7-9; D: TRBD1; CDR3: CASSLGTGGAYAYEQYF; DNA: TGTGCCAGCAGCTTGGGGACAGGGGGCGCCTATGCCTACGAGCAGTACTTC
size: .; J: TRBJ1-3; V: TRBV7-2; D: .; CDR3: CASSLAGGRNTIYF; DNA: TGTGCCAGCAGCTTAGCCGGGGGGAGGAACACCATATATTTT
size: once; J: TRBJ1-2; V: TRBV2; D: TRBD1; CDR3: CASRMDRVANYGYTF; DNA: TGTGCCAGCAGGATGGACAGGGTGGCTAACTATGGCTACACCTTC
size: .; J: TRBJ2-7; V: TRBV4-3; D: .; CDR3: CASSQVFPTGTYEQYF; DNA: TGCGCCAGCAGCCAAGTATTCCCGACAGGAACCTACGAGCAGTACTTC
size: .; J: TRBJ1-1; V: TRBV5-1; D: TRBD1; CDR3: CASSPRQGVGTEAFF; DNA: TGCGCCAGCAGCCCCCGGCAGGGGGTTGGCACTGAAGCTTTCTTT
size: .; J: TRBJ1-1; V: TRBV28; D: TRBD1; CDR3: CASSYLTGDLLNTEAFF; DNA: TGTGCCAGCAGTTACCTGACAGGGGATCTTTTGAACACTGAAGCTTTCTTT
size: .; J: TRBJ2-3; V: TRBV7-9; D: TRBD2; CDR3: CASSRTSGSTDTQYF; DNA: TGTGCCAGCAGCCGTACTAGCGGGAGCACAGATACGCAGTATTTT
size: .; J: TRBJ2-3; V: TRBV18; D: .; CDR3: CASSPPGGATDTQYF; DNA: TGTGCCAGCTCACCCCCTGGGGGGGCCACAGATACGCAGTATTTT
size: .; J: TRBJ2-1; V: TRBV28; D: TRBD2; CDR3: CASSLSSGPDNEQFF; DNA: TGTGCCAGCAGTTTATCTAGCGGTCCAGACAATGAGCAGTTCTTC
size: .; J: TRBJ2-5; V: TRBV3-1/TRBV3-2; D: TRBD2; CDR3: CASSQARGGAETQYF; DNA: TGTGCCAGCAGCCAAGCTCGCGGGGGGGCAGAGACCCAGTACTTC
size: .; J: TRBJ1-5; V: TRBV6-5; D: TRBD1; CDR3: CASTSGTVSNQPQHF; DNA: TGTGCCAGCACCTCTGGGACAGTTAGCAATCAGCCCCAGCATTTT
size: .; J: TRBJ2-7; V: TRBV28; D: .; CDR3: CASSFVGQPTLEQYF; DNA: TGTGCCAGCAGTTTCGTAGGACAGCCTACATTGGAGCAGTACTTC
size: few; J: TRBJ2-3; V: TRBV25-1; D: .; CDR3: CASSEDREFADTQYF; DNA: TGTGCCAGCAGTGAAGACCGGGAATTCGCAGATACGCAGTATTTT
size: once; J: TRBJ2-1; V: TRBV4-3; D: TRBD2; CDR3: CASSQERGLPNEQFF; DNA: TGCGCCAGCAGCCAAGAAAGGGGACTACCTAATGAGCAGTTCTTC
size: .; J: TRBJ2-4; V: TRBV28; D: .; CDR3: CASSIAWAENIQYF; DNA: TGTGCCAGCAGTATCGCTTGGGCCGAAAACATTCAGTACTTC
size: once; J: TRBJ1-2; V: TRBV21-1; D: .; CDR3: CASSKEGANYGYTF; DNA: TGTGCCAGCAGCAAAGAGGGGGCAAACTATGGCTACACCTTC
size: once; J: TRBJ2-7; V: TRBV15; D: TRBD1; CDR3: CATSSRGLEQYF; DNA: TGTGCCACCAGCAGCAGGGGGCTTGAGCAGTACTTC
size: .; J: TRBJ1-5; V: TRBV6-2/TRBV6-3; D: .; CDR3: CASSYRGGQPQHF; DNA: TGTGCCAGCAGTTATAGGGGAGGACAGCCCCAGCATTTT
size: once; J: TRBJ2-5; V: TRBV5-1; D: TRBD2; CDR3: CASSPLGLAGGTETQYF; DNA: TGCGCCAGCAGCCCTTTGGGACTAGCGGGTGGGACAGAGACCCAGTACTTC
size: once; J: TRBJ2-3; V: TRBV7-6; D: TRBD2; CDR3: CASSRNLAGGSTDTQYF; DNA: TGTGCCAGCAGCCGAAATCTAGCGGGAGGGAGCACAGATACGCAGTATTTT
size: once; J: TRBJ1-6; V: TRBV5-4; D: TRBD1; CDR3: CASSVGRGHNSPLHF; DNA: TGTGCCAGCAGCGTCGGCAGGGGGCATAATTCACCCCTCCACTTT
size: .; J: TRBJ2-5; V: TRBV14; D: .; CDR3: CASSQSRQGPKETQYF; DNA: TGTGCCAGCAGCCAATCCCGGCAGGGGCCCAAAGAGACCCAGTACTTC
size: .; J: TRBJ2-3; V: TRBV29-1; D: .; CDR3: CSVAGRATDTQYF; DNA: TGCAGCGTGGCTGGGCGGGCCACAGATACGCAGTATTTT
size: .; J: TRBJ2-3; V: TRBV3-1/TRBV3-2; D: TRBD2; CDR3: CASSQDGRVADTQYF; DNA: TGTGCCAGCAGCCAAGATGGGAGGGTGGCAGATACGCAGTATTTT
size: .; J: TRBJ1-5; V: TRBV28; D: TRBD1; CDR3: CALGRGPNQPQHF; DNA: TGTGCCCTAGGCAGGGGGCCCAATCAGCCCCAGCATTTT
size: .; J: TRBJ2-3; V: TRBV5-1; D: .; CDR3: CASSSTGSRWADTQYF; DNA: TGCGCCAGCAGTTCAACAGGATCGAGATGGGCAGATACGCAGTATTTT
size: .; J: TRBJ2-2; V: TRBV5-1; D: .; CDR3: CASSLVGRADTGELFF; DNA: TGCGCCAGCAGCTTGGTAGGCAGGGCAGACACCGGGGAGCTGTTTTTT
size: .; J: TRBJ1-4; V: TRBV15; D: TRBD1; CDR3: CATSRDPRTGANEKLFF; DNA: TGTGCCACCAGCAGAGACCCCCGGACAGGGGCTAATGAAAAACTGTTTTTT
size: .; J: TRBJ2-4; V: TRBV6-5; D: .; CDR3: CASSYAQGLENIQYF; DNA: TGTGCCAGCAGTTACGCTCAGGGGCTGGAAAACATTCAGTACTTC
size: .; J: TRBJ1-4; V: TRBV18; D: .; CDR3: CASSPGQNEKLFF; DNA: TGTGCCAGCTCACCCGGACAGAATGAAAAACTGTTTTTT
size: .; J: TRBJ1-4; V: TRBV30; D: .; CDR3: CAWSVHSNEKLFF; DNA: TGTGCCTGGAGTGTACACAGTAATGAAAAACTGTTTTTT
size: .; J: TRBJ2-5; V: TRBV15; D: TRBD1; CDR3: CATSRDRARGRQETQYF; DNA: TGTGCCACCAGCAGAGATAGAGCCAGGGGGCGCCAAGAGACCCAGTACTTC
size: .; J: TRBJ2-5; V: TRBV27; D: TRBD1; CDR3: CASSRDRGRLETQYF; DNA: TGTGCCAGCAGTCGAGACAGGGGGCGCTTAGAGACCCAGTACTTC
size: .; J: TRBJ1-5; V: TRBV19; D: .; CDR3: CASSLQGTSNQPQHF; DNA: TGTGCCAGTAGTCTCCAGGGGACTAGCAATCAGCCCCAGCATTTT
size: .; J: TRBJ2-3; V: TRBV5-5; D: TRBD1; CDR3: CASSFPRLGTADTQYF; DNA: TGTGCCAGCAGCTTCCCTCGGTTGGGGACAGCAGATACGCAGTATTTT
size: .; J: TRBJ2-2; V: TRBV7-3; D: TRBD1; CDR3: CASSSFTGGGPGELFF; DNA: TGTGCCAGCAGCTCGTTCACAGGGGGAGGTCCCGGGGAGCTGTTTTTT
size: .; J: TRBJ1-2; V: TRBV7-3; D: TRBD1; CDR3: CASSRTGEGRSYTF; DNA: TGTGCCAGCAGCCGGACAGGGGAAGGTAGAAGCTACACCTTC
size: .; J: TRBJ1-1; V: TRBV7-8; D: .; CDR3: CASSPLQGLKNTEAFF; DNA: TGTGCCAGCAGCCCACTTCAGGGACTGAAGAACACTGAAGCTTTCTTT
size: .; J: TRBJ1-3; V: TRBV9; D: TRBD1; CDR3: CASSYKDRGSGNTIYF; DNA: TGTGCCAGCAGCTATAAGGACAGGGGCTCTGGAAACACCATATATTTT
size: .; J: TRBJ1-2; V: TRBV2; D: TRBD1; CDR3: CANRGDSAGYTF; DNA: TGTGCCAACAGGGGAGATTCAGCTGGCTACACCTTC
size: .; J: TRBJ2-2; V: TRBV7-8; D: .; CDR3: CASSFGLEPNTGELFF; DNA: TGTGCCAGCAGCTTTGGACTGGAGCCGAACACCGGGGAGCTGTTTTTT
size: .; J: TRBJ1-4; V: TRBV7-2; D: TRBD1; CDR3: CASSPDGTGYEKLFF; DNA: TGTGCCAGCAGCCCAGATGGGACAGGGTACGAAAAACTGTTTTTT
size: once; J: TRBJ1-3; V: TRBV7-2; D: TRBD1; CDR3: CASSTTGGGGNTIYF; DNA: TGTGCCAGCAGCACAACAGGGGGCGGTGGAAACACCATATATTTT
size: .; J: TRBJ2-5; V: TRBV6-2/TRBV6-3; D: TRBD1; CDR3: CASSIGQGLGETQYF; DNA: TGTGCCAGCAGCATAGGACAGGGGTTGGGAGAGACCCAGTACTTC
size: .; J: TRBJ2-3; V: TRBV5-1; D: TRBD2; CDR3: CASSFYLAGGSTDTQYF; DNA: TGCGCCAGCAGCTTCTACCTAGCGGGGGGGAGCACAGATACGCAGTATTTT
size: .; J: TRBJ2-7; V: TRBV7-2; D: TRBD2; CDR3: CASSPSGTTQYF; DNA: TGTGCCAGCAGCCCTAGCGGGACCACGCAGTACTTC
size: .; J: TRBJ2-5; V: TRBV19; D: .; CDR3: CASSTSPLPTPGQFQETQYF; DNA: TGTGCCAGTAGTACATCGCCCCTCCCTACCCCTGGACAGTTCCAAGAGACCCAGTACTTC
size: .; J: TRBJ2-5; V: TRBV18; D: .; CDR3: CASSLQRVALQETQYF; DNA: TGTGCCAGCTCACTACAGAGGGTGGCCCTTCAAGAGACCCAGTACTTC
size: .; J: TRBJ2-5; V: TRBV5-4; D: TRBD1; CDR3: CASSPSLGQGQETQYF; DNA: TGTGCCAGCAGCCCATCCCTGGGACAGGGGCAAGAGACCCAGTACTTC
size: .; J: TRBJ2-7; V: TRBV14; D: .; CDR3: CASSRGVNEQYF; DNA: TGTGCCAGCAGCCGGGGGGTCAACGAGCAGTACTTC
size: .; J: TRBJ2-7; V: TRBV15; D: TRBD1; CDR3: CATSRPGTGNSYEQYF; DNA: TGTGCCACCAGCAGGCCCGGGACAGGGAACTCCTACGAGCAGTACTTC
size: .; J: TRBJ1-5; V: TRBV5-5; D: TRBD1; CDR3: CASSLTGGSNQPQHF; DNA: TGTGCCAGCAGCTTAACAGGGGGAAGCAATCAGCCCCAGCATTTT